This TCR beta chain originates from a study of molecular identifiers for immune sequencing clone quantification. Study-level results: Among effectors, clones above 20 RNA copies held over 97% of molecules; among naive cells, under 1%.

Turning to this clonotype: Antigen unknown.

Naive CD8 libraries were made from around 18,000 to 910,000 sorted cells, and they used 10%, 30% or 50% RNA. Naive CD8 T cells were FACS-sorted by CD8+CD4-CCR7+CD45RA+ markers. TCRdb processed the PCR reads anew with MiXCR; each CDR3 protein has one entry. The table records about 9,600 distinct CDR3 sequences, roughly a fifth of them present only once. The sequenced sample was naive CD8+ T cells from blood, with Jurkat cell RNA spiked in. Subset noted: FACS-sorted CD8+CD4-CCR7+CD45RA+ naive T cells. This receptor was taken from a human donor in good health. Some libraries in this study had Jurkat cell RNA spiked in.

The CDR3 DNA is TGTGCCAGCAGTTCCCCGGGCCTGCCCGTGCAGTACTTC. Protein product: CASSSPGLPVQYF. The chain carries TRBV28 and TRBJ2-7, with unresolved D. Trimming cost V 4 bases and J 9 bases, with 16 bases left between them. This CDR3 is 13 amino acids long. CDR1 is MDHEN, CDR2 SYDVKM, per germline.